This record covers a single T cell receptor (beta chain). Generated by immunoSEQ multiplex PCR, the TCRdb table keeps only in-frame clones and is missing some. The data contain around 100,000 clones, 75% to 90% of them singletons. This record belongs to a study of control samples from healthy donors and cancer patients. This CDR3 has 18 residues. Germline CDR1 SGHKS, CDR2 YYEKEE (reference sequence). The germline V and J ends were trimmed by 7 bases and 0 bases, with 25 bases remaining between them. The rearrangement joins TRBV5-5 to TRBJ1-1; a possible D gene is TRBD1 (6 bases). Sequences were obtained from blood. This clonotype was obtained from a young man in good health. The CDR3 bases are TGTGCCAGCGCTAAGGGGGTAGGGGGATCCCCTCTGAACACTGAAGCTTTCTTT. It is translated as CASAKGVGGSPLNTEAFF.